The rows below give T cell receptor beta chains drawn from one sample of a study of T-cell reconstitution after alpha-beta-depleted transplantation in children. Using its own MiXCR run on the PCR reads, TCRdb lists one record per CDR3 protein. The top ten hold around 10% of the sample, which has some 300,000 distinct CDR3 sequences, roughly 8.2% seen once. The source material was peripheral blood, sampled 360 days after TCRalphabeta/CD19-depleted stem cell transplant. The receptors shown here come from a female patient between 2 and 15 years old who had a stem cell transplant for Fanconi anemia, so the T cells may come from the graft donor. CDR3s include the opening cysteine and the closing phenylalanine or tryptophan. The order of the fields is CDR3 protein, CDR3 DNA, clone size, J gene, V gene, D gene. D genes are given only for firm matches. Clone size, where shown, is once, few, many, or a class for clones that have expanded.

CDR3: CSARVAGLAKNIQYF
DNA: TGCAGTGCTAGGGTAGCGGGGTTAGCCAAAAACATTCAGTACTTC
size: many
J: TRBJ2-4
V: TRBV20-1
D: TRBD2

CDR3: CASSPLALNTGELFF
DNA: TGTGCCAGCAGCCCTTTGGCCTTGAACACCGGGGAGCTGTTTTTT
size: few
J: TRBJ2-2
V: TRBV6-1
D: NA

CDR3: CSARVPGKGYTF
DNA: TGCAGTGCTAGAGTACCAGGGAAGGGCTACACCTTC
size: many
J: TRBJ1-2
V: TRBV20-1
D: NA

CDR3: CASRPRTGTGVNEQFF
DNA: TGTGCCAGCAGACCAAGAACCGGGACAGGGGTCAATGAGCAGTTCTTC
size: few
J: TRBJ2-1
V: TRBV6-1
D: TRBD1

CDR3: CASELTGARAEQYF
DNA: TGTGCCAGTGAATTGACAGGGGCCCGCGCCGAGCAGTACTTC
size: NA
J: TRBJ2-7
V: TRBV6-1
D: TRBD1

CDR3: CASSHLIGLEQFF
DNA: TGTGCCAGCAGCCATCTTATTGGGCTTGAGCAGTTCTTC
size: many
J: TRBJ2-1
V: TRBV9
D: NA

CDR3: CATSRVGSSGELFF
DNA: TGTGCCACCAGCAGAGTCGGGAGTTCCGGGGAGCTGTTTTTT
size: many
J: TRBJ2-2
V: TRBV15
D: NA

CDR3: CASSYPSPTGGNTEAFF
DNA: TGTGCCAGCAGTTACCCTTCCCCGACAGGGGGAAACACTGAAGCTTTCTTT
size: few
J: TRBJ1-1
V: TRBV6-2/TRBV6-3
D: TRBD1

CDR3: CASSQGQLYPYEQYF
DNA: TGTGCCAGCAGCCAGGGACAGCTCTACCCCTACGAGCAGTACTTC
size: many
J: TRBJ2-7
V: TRBV12-3/TRBV12-4
D: TRBD1

CDR3: CASSPFTGRAYEQYF
DNA: TGTGCCAGCAGCCCATTTACAGGGAGGGCCTACGAGCAGTACTTC
size: NA
J: TRBJ2-7
V: TRBV7-8
D: NA

CDR3: CASSSPQGVGTDTQYF
DNA: TGTGCCAGCAGCTCCCCACAGGGTGTAGGCACAGATACGCAGTATTTT
size: few
J: TRBJ2-3
V: TRBV28
D: NA

CDR3: CASSADRHTDTQYF
DNA: TGTGCCAGCAGCGCGGACAGGCACACAGATACGCAGTATTTT
size: many
J: TRBJ2-3
V: TRBV28
D: TRBD1

CDR3: CASSSLSGLANTGELFF
DNA: TGCGCCAGCAGCTCACTCTCGGGACTAGCAAACACCGGGGAGCTGTTTTTT
size: many
J: TRBJ2-2
V: TRBV5-1
D: TRBD2

CDR3: CASSDSWGIEAFF
DNA: TGTGCCAGCAGTGATAGTTGGGGCATTGAAGCTTTCTTT
size: many
J: TRBJ1-1
V: TRBV25-1
D: NA

CDR3: CASSRQGGSGELFF
DNA: TGTGCCAGCAGCCGACAGGGTGGTAGCGGGGAGCTGTTTTTT
size: many
J: TRBJ2-2
V: TRBV11-2
D: TRBD1

CDR3: CASMGVEQYF
DNA: TGTGCCAGCATGGGTGTCGAGCAGTACTTC
size: many
J: TRBJ2-7
V: TRBV12-3/TRBV12-4
D: NA

CDR3: CASSQVPDTIYF
DNA: TGCGCCAGCAGCCAAGTCCCGGACACCATATATTTT
size: NA
J: TRBJ1-3
V: TRBV4-3
D: NA

CDR3: CATSGGTGMTVNEQFF
DNA: TGTGCCACCAGTGGAGGGACAGGAATGACCGTCAATGAGCAGTTCTTC
size: many
J: TRBJ2-1
V: TRBV24-1
D: TRBD1

CDR3: CASSRSSGYEQYF
DNA: TGTGCCAGCAGCCGCAGTTCTGGCTACGAGCAGTACTTC
size: many
J: TRBJ2-7
V: TRBV7-8
D: NA

CDR3: CASTFTRRSTDTQYF
DNA: TGTGCCAGCACCTTTACTAGACGCAGTACGGATACGCAGTATTTT
size: NA
J: TRBJ2-3
V: TRBV6-2/TRBV6-3
D: NA

CDR3: CASSPRQILLNTEAFF
DNA: TGTGCCAGCAGCCCCCGACAGATATTACTGAACACTGAAGCTTTCTTT
size: few
J: TRBJ1-1
V: TRBV7-9
D: NA

CDR3: CASSFFVEWGQKEETQYF
DNA: TGTGCCAGCAGTTTCTTTGTCGAGTGGGGGCAAAAGGAGGAGACCCAGTACTTC
size: many
J: TRBJ2-5
V: TRBV12-3/TRBV12-4
D: NA

CDR3: CASSLRTPANYGYTF
DNA: TGTGCCAGCAGTTTAAGGACACCAGCTAACTATGGCTACACCTTC
size: NA
J: TRBJ1-2
V: TRBV27
D: NA

CDR3: CASSWVTGDYGYTF
DNA: TGCGCCAGCAGCTGGGTGACAGGAGACTATGGCTACACCTTC
size: many
J: TRBJ1-2
V: TRBV5-1
D: NA

CDR3: CASSFPGSRQETQYF
DNA: TGTGCCAGCAGTTTCCCGGGGTCCCGTCAAGAGACCCAGTACTTC
size: many
J: TRBJ2-5
V: TRBV28
D: NA

CDR3: CASSLSLVSTEAFF
DNA: TGTGCCAGCAGCTTAAGCCTAGTGAGCACTGAAGCTTTCTTT
size: NA
J: TRBJ1-1
V: TRBV7-3
D: NA

CDR3: CASSFVGTGSYEQYF
DNA: TGTGCCAGCAGCTTCGTCGGGACAGGTTCCTACGAGCAGTACTTC
size: few
J: TRBJ2-7
V: TRBV5-6
D: TRBD1

CDR3: CASKPGTDTQYF
DNA: TGTGCCAGCAAACCCGGCACAGATACGCAGTATTTT
size: many
J: TRBJ2-3
V: TRBV6-2/TRBV6-3
D: NA

CDR3: CASSYVGGSYEQYF
DNA: TGTGCCAGCAGTTACGTCGGGGGCTCCTACGAGCAGTACTTC
size: many
J: TRBJ2-7
V: TRBV6-5
D: NA

CDR3: CASSLAQLVTGELFF
DNA: TGCGCCAGCAGCTTGGCGCAGTTAGTCACCGGGGAGCTGTTTTTT
size: many
J: TRBJ2-2
V: TRBV5-1
D: NA